This entry features one T cell receptor beta chain sequence. Per the original data handling: Amplifying reference gene primers gave estimates of nucleated cell counts. The data were produced by immunoSEQ multiplex PCR, yet TCRdb's version contains in-frame clones alone and is incomplete. That table gives V, J and clone size, and the DNA gave D and trimming. The sample lists 300,000 to 400,000 clones, about 89% occurring once. Seattle-derived patients entered the study during active infection and were followed longitudinally. Trimming cost V 2 bases and J 0 bases, with 10 bases left between them. This CDR3 comprises 15 residues. Germline CDR1 MDHEN, CDR2 SYDVKM. The entry originates in a study of blood T cell repertoires in COVID-19.

This TCR was recovered from a woman aged 55-75 years with COVID-19, enrolled during active disease. The chain combines TRBV28 with TRBJ1-1; D is undetermined. Sequencing was performed on peripheral blood. CDR3 coding DNA: TGTGCCAGCAGTTTAGAGGCCAGAATGAACACTGAAGCTTTCTTT. This translates into CASSLEARMNTEAFF. Drawing the rest from reference TRBV28 and TRBJ1-1, the complete variable domain is DVKVTQSSRYLVKRTGEKVFLECVQDMDHENMFWYRQDPGLGLRLIYFSYDVKMKEKGDIPEGYSVSREKKERFSLILESASTNQTSMYLCASSLEARMNTEAFFGQGTRLTVV.